The rows below give T cell receptor beta chains drawn from one sample of a study of neurological immune-mediated disorders. In TCRdb, the 5' RACE reads were re-called with MiXCR into one record per CDR3 protein. The table includes approximately 45,000 distinct CDR3 sequences, about 13% detected once. Sequencing was carried out using PBMCs. These receptors originate from a man aged 25 to 40 in good health. Each CDR3 is given with its conserved first and last residue. The D gene is left open where the match is weak. Clone size appears in some rows only: once, few, many, or a class for an expanded clone.

v_gene: TRBV28; abundance: many; j_gene: TRBJ1-5; d_gene: .; CDR3nt: TGTGCCAGCAGTTTTGACGTTAGCAATCAGCCCCAGCATTTT; CDR3aa: CASSFDVSNQPQHF
v_gene: TRBV7-2; abundance: .; j_gene: TRBJ1-4; d_gene: .; CDR3nt: TGTGCCAGCAGCCCCGAAGGACCAACTAATGAAAAACTGTTTTTT; CDR3aa: CASSPEGPTNEKLFF
v_gene: TRBV30; abundance: many; j_gene: TRBJ2-7; d_gene: TRBD1; CDR3nt: TGTGCCTGGAGTATAAGACAGGGTGGCGAGCAGTACTTC; CDR3aa: CAWSIRQGGEQYF
v_gene: TRBV7-7; abundance: .; j_gene: TRBJ2-7; d_gene: .; CDR3nt: TGTGCCAGCAGCCTGGACAGCTTCTCCGAGCAGTACTTC; CDR3aa: CASSLDSFSEQYF
v_gene: TRBV15; abundance: .; j_gene: TRBJ2-7; d_gene: .; CDR3nt: TGTGCCACCAGCAGACCATACACAGGGATCCACGAGCAGTACTTC; CDR3aa: CATSRPYTGIHEQYF
v_gene: TRBV28; abundance: many; j_gene: TRBJ2-7; d_gene: .; CDR3nt: TGTGCCAGCAGTACCCTGACATCTAAAACCCCCTACGAGCAGTACTTC; CDR3aa: CASSTLTSKTPYEQYF
v_gene: TRBV27; abundance: medium-sized; j_gene: TRBJ2-3; d_gene: .; CDR3nt: TGTGCCAGCAGTCCGTGGGAGCGCATGGGAACAGATACGCAGTATTTT; CDR3aa: CASSPWERMGTDTQYF
v_gene: TRBV11-2; abundance: .; j_gene: TRBJ2-3; d_gene: TRBD2; CDR3nt: TGTGCCAGCGGCCATACTAGCGCGGGGGATACGCAGTATTTT; CDR3aa: CASGHTSAGDTQYF
v_gene: TRBV14; abundance: many; j_gene: TRBJ2-1; d_gene: .; CDR3nt: TGTGCCAGCAGCCCGGTGGGTTTCTCCTACAATGAGCAGTTCTTC; CDR3aa: CASSPVGFSYNEQFF
v_gene: TRBV5-1; abundance: .; j_gene: TRBJ2-1; d_gene: TRBD1; CDR3nt: TGCGCCAGCAGCTCAGGGGGCCAGGGGGCCTATGAGCAGTTCTTC; CDR3aa: CASSSGGQGAYEQFF
v_gene: TRBV18; abundance: .; j_gene: TRBJ1-2; d_gene: TRBD1; CDR3nt: TGTGCCAGCTCAGAGGGACAGGGATATGGCTATGGCTACACCTTC; CDR3aa: CASSEGQGYGYGYTF